Listed below are T cell receptor beta chains from one sample, sequenced in a study of early T cells in non-severe SARS-CoV-2 infection. TCRdb re-analysed the 5' RACE reads in MiXCR, keeping a single row per CDR3 protein. Seen here are approximately 33,000 distinct CDR3 sequences, 5.3% observed once, and the top ten hold 30%. The sequencing input was whole blood. These receptor sequences come from an adult who was a healthcare worker with PCR-confirmed SARS-CoV-2 infection or an uninfected control (not recorded which). CDR3s include the opening cysteine and the closing phenylalanine or tryptophan. D genes are given only for firm matches. The size entry is marked missing in some rows and otherwise reads once, few, many or a size class.

D	V	J	size	CDR3	DNA
-	TRBV18	TRBJ1-1	few	CASSGDGQNTEAFF	TGTGCCAGCTCGGGGGACGGGCAGAACACTGAAGCTTTCTTT
TRBD1	TRBV7-8	TRBJ2-1	many	CASSLAVPGDRAYNEQFF	TGTGCCAGCAGCTTAGCCGTTCCTGGGGACAGGGCCTACAATGAGCAGTTCTTC
TRBD1	TRBV6-5	TRBJ1-1	many	CASSYDRGLTEAFF	TGTGCCAGCAGTTACGACAGGGGGCTAACTGAAGCTTTCTTT
-	TRBV20-1	TRBJ2-3	-	CSARDPSTDTQYF	TGCAGTGCTAGAGATCCTAGCACAGATACGCAGTATTTT
-	TRBV28	TRBJ2-7	many	CASSPRVIEQYF	TGTGCCAGCAGTCCCAGGGTTATCGAGCAGTACTTC
TRBD1	TRBV20-1	TRBJ1-5	many	CSAWTGGGQPQHF	TGCAGTGCGTGGACAGGGGGAGGTCAGCCCCAGCATTTT
-	TRBV30	TRBJ1-2	many	CAWSRDTPGGYGYTF	TGTGCCTGGAGTCGGGACACTCCAGGTGGCTATGGCTACACCTTC
-	TRBV30	TRBJ1-3	-	CAWSLTAAGNTIYF	TGTGCCTGGAGCCTAACGGCGGCGGGAAACACCATATATTTT
-	TRBV6-6	TRBJ2-3	-	CASREPGVGTDTQYF	TGTGCCAGCAGGGAACCGGGAGTTGGTACAGATACGCAGTATTTT
TRBD2	TRBV7-9	TRBJ2-1	-	CASSRGLASEQLF	TGTGCCAGCAGCCGGGGACTAGCTAGCGAGCAGCTCTTC
-	TRBV2	TRBJ2-5	-	CASGRALQETQYF	TGTGCCAGCGGACGGGCCCTCCAAGAGACCCAGTACTTC
TRBD2	TRBV5-4	TRBJ2-1	-	CASSPRLAGFPGNEQFF	TGTGCCAGCAGCCCCCGACTAGCGGGATTTCCGGGCAATGAGCAGTTCTTC
-	TRBV12-3/TRBV12-4	TRBJ1-4	many	CASSLDLATNEKLFF	TGTGCCAGCAGTTTAGACCTTGCAACTAATGAAAAACTGTTTTTT
TRBD2	TRBV7-2	TRBJ2-3	few	CASSLGLAGGRGTDTQYF	TGTGCCAGCAGCTTAGGGCTAGCGGGGGGGCGAGGCACAGATACGCAGTATTTT
TRBD2	TRBV7-6	TRBJ2-7	many	CASSSLGTSVQSEQYF	TGTGCCAGCAGCTCCCTAGGGACTAGCGTTCAATCCGAGCAGTACTTC
TRBD1	TRBV7-3	TRBJ2-5	few	CASSKGQQETQYF	TGTGCCAGCAGCAAGGGACAGCAAGAGACCCAGTACTTC
-	TRBV7-6	TRBJ2-6	many	CASSLGQTGANVLTF	TGTGCCAGCAGCTTAGGACAGACTGGGGCCAACGTCCTGACTTTC